These T cell receptor beta chains were read from a single sample in a study of cytomegalovirus exposure and HLA in healthy donors. Data came from immunoSEQ multiplex PCR; TCRdb stores just in-frame clones and leaves some out. Of about 58,000 clones in the sample, about 88% were seen once. Input material: PBMCs. These receptors all stem from a man aged 18-30 years in good health and CMV-seronegative. The CDR3 runs from the conserved cysteine through the conserved F or W. D genes are given only for firm matches. Clone size, where shown, is once, few, many, or a class for clones that have expanded.

clone_size	d_call	v_call	j_call	cdr3_aa	cdr3_nt
once	-	TRBV15	TRBJ2-5	CATSRGLWGGQRVETQYF	TGTGCCACCAGCAGAGGTCTCTGGGGCGGTCAAAGGGTAGAGACCCAGTACTTC
-	TRBD2	TRBV4-2	TRBJ2-1	CASSLGTSSNNEQFF	TGTGCCAGCAGCCTAGGGACTAGCAGTAACAATGAGCAGTTCTTC
-	-	TRBV6-5	TRBJ2-5	CATSPGSLYQYF	TGTGCCACCTCACCAGGGTCCCTGTACCAGTACTTC
-	TRBD1	TRBV15	TRBJ2-7	CATSKDRAAYEQYF	TGTGCCACCAGCAAAGACAGGGCGGCCTACGAGCAGTACTTC
few	-	TRBV23-1	TRBJ2-7	CASSQRPTGLYEQYF	TGCGCCAGCAGTCAACGACCGACCGGACTTTACGAGCAGTACTTC
-	TRBD2	TRBV27	TRBJ2-1	CASSLWHSGSSYNEQFF	TGTGCCAGCAGTTTATGGCACAGCGGGAGCTCCTACAATGAGCAGTTCTTC
-	TRBD2	TRBV28	TRBJ2-7	CASSSLRTSGSGEQYF	TGTGCCAGCAGTTCCCTGCGGACTAGCGGGAGCGGCGAGCAGTACTTC
-	TRBD1	TRBV2	TRBJ1-4	CASSVGQALGLVFF	TGTGCCAGCAGTGTGGGACAGGCTCTAGGGTTAGTGTTTTTT
-	TRBD2	TRBV4-1	TRBJ2-5	CASSQTLSGGETQYF	TGCGCCAGCAGCCAGACTCTTAGCGGGGGCGAGACCCAGTACTTC
-	-	TRBV7-9	TRBJ1-3	CASSLARDSGNTIYF	TGTGCCAGCAGCCTAGCGAGGGACTCTGGAAACACCATATATTTT
-	-	TRBV7-8	TRBJ2-1	CASTVHWSGSYNEQFF	TGTGCCAGCACCGTTCATTGGAGCGGGTCCTACAATGAGCAGTTCTTC
-	TRBD2	TRBV4-3	TRBJ2-6	CASSQDSGAGANVLTF	TGCGCCAGCAGCCAAGATAGCGGGGCCGGGGCCAACGTCCTGACTTTC
-	-	TRBV27	TRBJ2-6	CASSSLGANVLTF	TGTGCCAGCAGTTCTCTAGGGGCCAACGTCCTGACTTTC
-	TRBD1	TRBV6-5	TRBJ1-3	CASSYSDRGRNTIYF	TGTGCCAGCAGTTATTCGGACAGGGGAAGAAACACCATATATTTT
few	TRBD1	TRBV5-4	TRBJ1-4	CASSEDRELEKLFF	TGTGCCAGCTCTGAGGACAGGGAATTGGAAAAACTGTTTTTT
-	TRBD2	TRBV5-4	TRBJ2-7	CASSGPGLAGVEQYF	TGTGCCAGCAGCGGCCCGGGACTAGCGGGAGTTGAGCAGTACTTC
-	TRBD2	TRBV28	TRBJ2-7	CASSLGIRGAGAFGEQYF	TGTGCCAGCAGTTTAGGAATACGAGGGGCGGGAGCGTTTGGCGAGCAGTACTTC
-	-	TRBV28	TRBJ2-5	CASSGDSTGLIKETQYF	TGTGCCAGCAGTGGGGACTCGACAGGGCTGATAAAAGAGACCCAGTACTTC
few	TRBD2	TRBV6-5	TRBJ2-1	CASSRGTSGDNEQFF	TGTGCCAGCAGCCGTGGGACTAGCGGAGACAATGAGCAGTTCTTC
-	-	TRBV5-1	TRBJ1-1	CASSWSTGSNTEAFF	TGCGCCAGCAGCTGGTCGACAGGCTCTAACACTGAAGCTTTCTTT
-	TRBD1	TRBV29-1	TRBJ2-7	CSVEAQGTGEQYF	TGCAGCGTTGAAGCCCAGGGGACAGGGGAGCAGTACTTC
-	TRBD2	TRBV27	TRBJ2-1	CASSLSGRGNEQFF	TGTGCCAGCAGTTTAAGCGGGAGAGGCAATGAGCAGTTCTTC
-	-	TRBV7-8	TRBJ2-7	CASGGAGPSYEQYF	TGTGCCAGCGGGGGGGCGGGACCGAGCTACGAGCAGTACTTC
few	-	TRBV18	TRBJ2-1	CASSPAYNNEQFF	TGTGCCAGCTCACCCGCGTATAACAATGAGCAGTTCTTC
-	TRBD1	TRBV18	TRBJ2-1	CASSPFSRTGFYNEQFF	TGTGCCAGCTCACCTTTTTCTCGGACAGGGTTCTACAATGAGCAGTTCTTC
once	TRBD1	TRBV30	TRBJ2-5	CAWSADRGETQYF	TGTGCCTGGAGCGCGGACAGGGGAGAGACCCAGTACTTC
-	-	TRBV15	TRBJ1-2	CATSPRAGAYGYTF	TGTGCCACCAGCCCTCGTGCAGGGGCCTATGGCTACACCTTC
-	-	TRBV7-9	TRBJ2-3	CASSSQPPGNTDTQYF	TGTGCCAGCAGCTCCCAACCGCCGGGGAACACAGATACGCAGTATTTT
once	-	TRBV6-6	TRBJ2-2	CASSYGPRVEHGELFF	TGTGCCAGCAGTTACGGGCCCAGGGTGGAGCACGGGGAGCTGTTTTTT